This is a list of T cell receptor beta chains from one sample in a study of cytomegalovirus exposure and HLA in healthy donors. Generated by immunoSEQ multiplex PCR, the TCRdb table keeps only in-frame clones and is missing some. The sample includes approximately 120,000 clones, around 72% of them seen just once. Sequenced sample: PBMCs. Source of these receptors: a man younger than 45 in good health and CMV-seronegative. CDR3s include the opening cysteine and the closing phenylalanine or tryptophan. Each record gives: V gene, J gene, CDR3 protein.

TRBV7-9	TRBJ1-5	CASSLSGEGNQPQHF
TRBV7-6	TRBJ2-7	CASSFARAGEQYF
TRBV11-3	TRBJ2-7	CASTQPGYEQYF
TRBV2	TRBJ1-4	CASRTGISEKLFF
TRBV5-1	TRBJ1-2	CASSLEVGGAGYTF
TRBV27	TRBJ2-1	CASSPGTGGNEQFF
TRBV7-9	TRBJ2-3	CASSLSGGTDTQYF
TRBV5-1	TRBJ1-2	CASSPGRAGLQDGYTF
TRBV4-3	TRBJ1-2	CASSQGPGDSGYGYTF
TRBV7-2	TRBJ1-1	CASSSAGGYYTEAFF
TRBV11-1	TRBJ2-1	CASSTIPGTSFPNEQFF
TRBV5-4	TRBJ1-3	CASSLNPGQGFGNTIYF
TRBV5-1	TRBJ1-1	CASSRNPSNVGNTEAFF
TRBV2	TRBJ2-7	CASTPDRLYEQYF
TRBV29-1	TRBJ2-1	CSVRTLPINEQFF
TRBV6-4	TRBJ2-1	CASSDHHAAGPHNEQFF
TRBV9	TRBJ2-2	CASSKGLAGTNTGELFF
TRBV29-1	TRBJ2-7	CSVETPGGEQYF
TRBV4-1	TRBJ1-1	CASSFTGGTGILYTEAFF
TRBV7-9	TRBJ2-7	CAIAGQGAHEQYF
TRBV4-2	TRBJ1-3	CASSLRASSGNTIYF
TRBV4-2	TRBJ1-1	CASSPGGIGSTEAFF
TRBV9	TRBJ2-1	CASSPRDRAYEQFF
TRBV19	TRBJ1-5	CASIGQGNQPQHF
TRBV6-6	TRBJ2-7	CASSQGQIYEQYF
TRBV11-2	TRBJ1-4	CASSLLRVKGYDEKLFF
TRBV23-1	TRBJ1-1	CASSQGDSTEAFF
TRBV6-5	TRBJ2-5	CASSYSNNLGRETQYF
TRBV28	TRBJ1-1	CASTWGGIAEAFF
TRBV15	TRBJ2-7	CATSRTGLDSYEQYF
TRBV25-1	TRBJ1-4	CASSEYSPRAEKLFF
TRBV4-1	TRBJ2-5	CASSLSEGGRETQYF
TRBV2	TRBJ1-6	CASSGTGNSPLHF
TRBV19	TRBJ2-2	CASNGRDRGFTGELFF
TRBV7-3	TRBJ2-2	CASSLRGGARTGELFF
TRBV9	TRBJ1-2	CASREAGQGPSLNYGYTF
TRBV5-1	TRBJ1-2	CASSWNRGEDGYTF
TRBV7-2	TRBJ1-2	CASGDRALGGYTF
TRBV9	TRBJ1-2	CASTPRAANYGYTF
TRBV28	TRBJ1-6	CASVDRGHDNSPLHF
TRBV4-1	TRBJ2-2	CASSQDTTGGDTGELFF